The entry below describes one T cell receptor beta chain. The target antigen is unknown. The data originate from a study of cytomegalovirus exposure and HLA in healthy donors. Findings of the study overall: Usually a TCR sequence was rare, but some public TCRs were found in many donors. When the data were analyzed later, several of the most significant clusters appeared to be linked to common viral pathogens.

Vbeta (60) and Jbeta (13) primers were used in the PCR. Libraries were prepared by immunoSEQ multiplex PCR; TCRdb keeps only in-frame clonotypes and omits some of them. The sample yields approximately 120,000 clones, about two thirds seen once. The source material was PBMCs. The receptor comes from a woman between 65 and 79 years old in good health and CMV-seropositive.

The CDR3 reads CASSPTGDYGYTF. CDR3 DNA: TGTGCCAGCTCACCGACAGGGGACTATGGCTACACCTTC. V usage is TRBV18 and J usage is TRBJ1-2; TRBD1 aligns across 8 bases. V was pared by 3 bases and J by 3 bases, with 0 bases of the junction left unmatched. CDR1 and CDR2 from the germline V gene are KGHSH and LQKENI. This CDR3 contains 13 residues.